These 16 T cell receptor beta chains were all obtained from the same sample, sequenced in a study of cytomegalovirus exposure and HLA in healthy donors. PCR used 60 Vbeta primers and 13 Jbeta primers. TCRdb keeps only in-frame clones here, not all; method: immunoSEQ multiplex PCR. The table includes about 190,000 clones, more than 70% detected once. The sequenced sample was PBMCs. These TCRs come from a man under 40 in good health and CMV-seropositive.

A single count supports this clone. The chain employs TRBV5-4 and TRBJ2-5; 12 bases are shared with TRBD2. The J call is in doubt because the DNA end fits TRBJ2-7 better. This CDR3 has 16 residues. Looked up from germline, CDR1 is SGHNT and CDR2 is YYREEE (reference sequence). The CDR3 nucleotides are TGTGCCAGCAGCTCGACTAGCGGGAGAAGGTCCTACGAGCAGTACTTC. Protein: CASSSTSGRRSYEQYF.

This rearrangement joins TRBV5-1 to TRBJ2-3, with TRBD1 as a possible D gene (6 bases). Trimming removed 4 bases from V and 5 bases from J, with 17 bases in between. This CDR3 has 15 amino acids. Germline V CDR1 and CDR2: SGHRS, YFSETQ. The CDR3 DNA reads TGCGCCAGCAGCCTGGACGCGGCAGGGGTAGATACGCAGTATTTT. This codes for CASSLDAAGVDTQYF.

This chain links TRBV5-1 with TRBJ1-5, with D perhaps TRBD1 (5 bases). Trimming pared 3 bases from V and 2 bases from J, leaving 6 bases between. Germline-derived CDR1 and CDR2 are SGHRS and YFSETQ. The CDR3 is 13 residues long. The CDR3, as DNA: TGCGCCAGCAGCTCGGGGGGCAATCAGCCCCAGCATTTT. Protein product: CASSSGGNQPQHF.

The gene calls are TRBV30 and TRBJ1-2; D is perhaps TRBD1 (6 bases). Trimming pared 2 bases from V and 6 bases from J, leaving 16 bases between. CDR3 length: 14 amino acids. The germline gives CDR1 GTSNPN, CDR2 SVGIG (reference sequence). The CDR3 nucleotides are TGTGCCTGGAGTACTGGGAACAGGGCGGATGGCTACACCTTC. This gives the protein CAWSTGNRADGYTF.

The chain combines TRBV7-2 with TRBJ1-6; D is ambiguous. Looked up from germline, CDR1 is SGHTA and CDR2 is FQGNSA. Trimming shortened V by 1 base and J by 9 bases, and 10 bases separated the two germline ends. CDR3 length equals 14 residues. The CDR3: CASSLGGGTSPLHF. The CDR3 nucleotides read TGTGCCAGCAGCTTAGGAGGAGGTACTTCACCCCTCCACTTT.

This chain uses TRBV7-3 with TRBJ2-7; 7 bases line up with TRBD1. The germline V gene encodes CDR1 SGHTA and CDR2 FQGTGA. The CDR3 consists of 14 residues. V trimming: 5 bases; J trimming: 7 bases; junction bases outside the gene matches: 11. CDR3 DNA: TGTGCCAGCAGCCCCCCAAGGGGGCAGTTGGAGCAGTACTTC. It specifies CASSPPRGQLEQYF.

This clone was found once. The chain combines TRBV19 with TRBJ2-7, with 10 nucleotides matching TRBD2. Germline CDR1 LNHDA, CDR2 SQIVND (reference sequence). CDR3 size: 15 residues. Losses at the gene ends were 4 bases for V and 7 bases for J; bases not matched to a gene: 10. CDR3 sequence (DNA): TGTGCCAGTAGTACCCAACTAGCGGGATTTGGGGAGCAGTACTTC. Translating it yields CASSTQLAGFGEQYF. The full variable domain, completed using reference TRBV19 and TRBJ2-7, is DGGITQSPKYLFRKEGQNVTLSCEQNLNHDAMYWYRQDPGQGLRLIYYSQIVNDFQKGDIAEGYSVSREKKESFPLTVTSAQKNPTAFYLCASSTQLAGFGEQYFGPGTRLTVT.

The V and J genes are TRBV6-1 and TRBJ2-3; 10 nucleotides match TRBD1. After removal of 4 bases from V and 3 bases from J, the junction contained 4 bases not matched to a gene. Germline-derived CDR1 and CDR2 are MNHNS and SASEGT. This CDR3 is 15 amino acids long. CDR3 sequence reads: CASSVRDRGTDTQYF. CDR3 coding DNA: TGTGCCAGCAGTGTCAGGGACAGGGGTACAGATACGCAGTATTTT.

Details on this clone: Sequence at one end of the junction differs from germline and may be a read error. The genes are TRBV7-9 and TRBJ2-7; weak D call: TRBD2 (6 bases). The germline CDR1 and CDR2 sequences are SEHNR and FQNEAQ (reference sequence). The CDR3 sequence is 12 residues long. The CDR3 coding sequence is TGTGCCAGCAGCTTAGAGGGCGGGGCCCAAAGGTTC. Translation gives CASSLEGGAQRF.

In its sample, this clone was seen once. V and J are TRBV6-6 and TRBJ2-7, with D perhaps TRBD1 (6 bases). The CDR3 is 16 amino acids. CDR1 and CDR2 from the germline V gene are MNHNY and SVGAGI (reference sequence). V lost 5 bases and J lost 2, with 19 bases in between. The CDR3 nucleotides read TGTGCCAGCAGTAAAGGACAGACACTGGGGACCTACGAGCAGTACTTC. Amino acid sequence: CASSKGQTLGTYEQYF.

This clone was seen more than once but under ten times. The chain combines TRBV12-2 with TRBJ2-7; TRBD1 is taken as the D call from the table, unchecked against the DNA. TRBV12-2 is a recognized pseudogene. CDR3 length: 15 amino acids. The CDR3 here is CASRLAIGATYEQYF. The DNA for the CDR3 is TGTGCAAGTCGCTTAGCGATAGGGGCTACCTACGAGCAGTACTTC.

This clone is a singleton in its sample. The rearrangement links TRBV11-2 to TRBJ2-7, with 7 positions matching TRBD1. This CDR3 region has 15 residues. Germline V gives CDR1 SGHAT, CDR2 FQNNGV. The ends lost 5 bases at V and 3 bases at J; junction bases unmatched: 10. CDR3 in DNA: TGTGCCAGCAGCCCGCCCGGGACAGCTCACTACGAGCAGTACTTC. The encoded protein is CASSPPGTAHYEQYF.

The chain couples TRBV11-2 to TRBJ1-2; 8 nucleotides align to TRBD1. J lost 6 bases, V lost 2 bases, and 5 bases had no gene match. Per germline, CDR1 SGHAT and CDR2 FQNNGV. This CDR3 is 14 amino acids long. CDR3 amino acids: CASSLSTTGDGYTF. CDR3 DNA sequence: TGTGCCAGCAGCTTATCCACGACAGGGGATGGCTACACCTTC. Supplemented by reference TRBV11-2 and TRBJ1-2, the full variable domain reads EAGVAQSPRYKIIEKRQSVAFWCNPISGHATLYWYQQILGQGPKLLIQFQNNGVVDDSQLPKDRFSAERLKGVDSTLKIQPAKLEDSAVYLCASSLSTTGDGYTFGSGTRLTVV.

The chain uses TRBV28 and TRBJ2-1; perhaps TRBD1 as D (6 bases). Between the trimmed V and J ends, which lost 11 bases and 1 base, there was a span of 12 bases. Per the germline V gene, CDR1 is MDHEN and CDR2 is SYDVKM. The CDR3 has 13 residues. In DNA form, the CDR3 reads TGTGCCCTGGTGGACAGATCCTACAATGAGCAGTTCTTC. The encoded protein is CALVDRSYNEQFF.

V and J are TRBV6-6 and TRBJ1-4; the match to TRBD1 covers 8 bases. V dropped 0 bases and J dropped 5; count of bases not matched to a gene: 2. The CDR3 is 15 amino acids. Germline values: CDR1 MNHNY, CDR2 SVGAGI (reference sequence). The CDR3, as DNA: TGTGCCAGCAGTTACTCAGACAGGGGAAATGAAAAACTGTTTTTT. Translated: CASSYSDRGNEKLFF.

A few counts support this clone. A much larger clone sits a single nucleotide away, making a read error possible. The CDR3 nucleotides are TGTGCCAGCAGTGGTACTAGCGGGGACTACGAGCAGTACTTC. It yields the protein CASSGTSGDYEQYF. The J gene is TRBJ2-7, the V gene TRBV6-1; TRBD2 matches at 10 bases. Germline lookup yields CDR1 MNHNS and CDR2 SASEGT. The CDR3 consists of 14 residues. V shed 4 bases and J 3 bases; nucleotides not matched to a gene: 3.